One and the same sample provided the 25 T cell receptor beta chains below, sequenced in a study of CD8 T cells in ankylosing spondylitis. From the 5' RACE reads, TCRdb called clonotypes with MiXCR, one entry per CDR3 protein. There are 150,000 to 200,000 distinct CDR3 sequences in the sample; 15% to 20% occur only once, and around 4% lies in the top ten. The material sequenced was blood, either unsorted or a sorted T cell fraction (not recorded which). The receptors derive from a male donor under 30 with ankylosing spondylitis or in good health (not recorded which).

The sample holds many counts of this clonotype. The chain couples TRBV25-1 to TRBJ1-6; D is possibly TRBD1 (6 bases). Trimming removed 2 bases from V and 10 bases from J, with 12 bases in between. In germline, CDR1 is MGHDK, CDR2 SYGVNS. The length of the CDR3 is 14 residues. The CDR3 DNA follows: TGTGCCAGCAGTGAACCGGGGGCAGGGTCACCCCTCCACTTT. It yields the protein CASSEPGAGSPLHF.

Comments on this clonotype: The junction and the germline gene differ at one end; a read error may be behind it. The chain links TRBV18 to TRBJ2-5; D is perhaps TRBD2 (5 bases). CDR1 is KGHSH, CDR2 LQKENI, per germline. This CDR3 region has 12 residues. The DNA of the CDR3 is TGTCCCAGCTCACCAGGCAGCGGGACCCAGTACTTC. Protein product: CPSSPGSGTQYF.

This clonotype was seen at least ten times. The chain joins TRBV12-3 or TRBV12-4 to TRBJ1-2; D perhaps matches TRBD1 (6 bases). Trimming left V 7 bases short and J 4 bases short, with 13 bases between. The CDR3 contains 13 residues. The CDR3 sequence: CASNEDRFYGYTF. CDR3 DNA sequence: TGTGCCAGCAACGAGGACAGATTCTATGGCTACACCTTC.

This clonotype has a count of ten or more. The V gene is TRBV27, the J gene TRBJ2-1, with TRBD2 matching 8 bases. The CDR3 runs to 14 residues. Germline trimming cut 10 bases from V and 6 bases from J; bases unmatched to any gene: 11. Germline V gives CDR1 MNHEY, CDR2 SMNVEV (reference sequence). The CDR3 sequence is CATSPGTRGNEQFF. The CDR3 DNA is TGTGCCACCTCCCCCGGGACTAGAGGCAATGAGCAGTTCTTC.

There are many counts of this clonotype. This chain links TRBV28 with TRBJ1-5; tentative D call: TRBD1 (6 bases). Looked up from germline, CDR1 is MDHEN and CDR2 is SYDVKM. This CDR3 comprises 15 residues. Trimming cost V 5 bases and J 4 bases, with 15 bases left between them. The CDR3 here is CASSTGTTENQPQHF. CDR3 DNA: TGTGCCAGCAGTACAGGGACAACAGAGAATCAGCCCCAGCATTTT.

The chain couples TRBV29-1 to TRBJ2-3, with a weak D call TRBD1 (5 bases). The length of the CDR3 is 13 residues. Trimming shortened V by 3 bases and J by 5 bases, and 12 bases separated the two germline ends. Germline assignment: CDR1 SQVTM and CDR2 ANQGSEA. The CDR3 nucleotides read TGCAGCGTTGACAGGGTCGGAAGAGATACGCAGTATTTT. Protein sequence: CSVDRVGRDTQYF.

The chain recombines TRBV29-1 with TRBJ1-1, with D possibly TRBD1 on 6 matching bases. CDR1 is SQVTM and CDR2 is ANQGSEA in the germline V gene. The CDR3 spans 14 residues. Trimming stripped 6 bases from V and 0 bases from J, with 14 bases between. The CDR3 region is CSVPRTVMNTEAFF. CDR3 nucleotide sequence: TGCAGCGTCCCCCGGACAGTGATGAACACTGAAGCTTTCTTT.

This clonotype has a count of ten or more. The CDR3 spells CASSSYPGTGANVLTF. In DNA, the CDR3 is TGTGCCAGCTCATCGTACCCGGGAACCGGGGCCAACGTCCTGACTTTC. The chain employs TRBV18 and TRBJ2-6; D possibly corresponds to TRBD2 (5 bases). This CDR3 comprises 16 residues. Trimming removed 5 bases from V and 4 bases from J, with 15 bases in between. Germline CDR1 is KGHSH and CDR2 is LQKENI. The whole variable domain, remainder taken from reference TRBV18 and TRBJ2-6, is NAGVMQNPRHLVRRRGQEARLRCSPMKGHSHVYWYRQLPEEGLKFMVYLQKENIIDESGMPKERFSAEFPKEGPSILRIQQVVRGDSAAYFCASSSYPGTGANVLTFGAGSRLTVL.

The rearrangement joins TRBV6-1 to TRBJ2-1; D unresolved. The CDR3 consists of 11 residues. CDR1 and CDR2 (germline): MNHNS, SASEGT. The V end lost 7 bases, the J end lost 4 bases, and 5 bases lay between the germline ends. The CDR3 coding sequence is TGTGCCAGCACGCCGTACAATGAGCAGTTCTTC. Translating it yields CASTPYNEQFF.

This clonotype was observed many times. The CDR3 DNA sequence: TGTGCCAGCAGCTTGGGCCCCCATACCAACTACGAGCAGTACTTC. Translated: CASSLGPHTNYEQYF. J is TRBJ2-7 and V is TRBV5-5; D ambiguous. Germline CDR1 is SGHKS and CDR2 is YYEKEE (reference sequence). The CDR3 consists of 15 residues. The V end lost 0 bases, the J end lost 3 bases, and 13 bases lay between the germline ends.

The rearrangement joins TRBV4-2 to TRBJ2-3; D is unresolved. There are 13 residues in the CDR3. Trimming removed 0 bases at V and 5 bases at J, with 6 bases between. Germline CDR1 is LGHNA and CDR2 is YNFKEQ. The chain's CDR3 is CASSQDSGDTQYF. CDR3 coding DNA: TGTGCCAGCAGCCAAGATTCGGGAGATACGCAGTATTTT.

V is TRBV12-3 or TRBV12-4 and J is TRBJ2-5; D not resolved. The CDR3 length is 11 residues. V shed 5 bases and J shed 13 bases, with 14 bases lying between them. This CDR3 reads CASSGPPDLYF. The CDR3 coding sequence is TGTGCCAGCAGTGGCCCCCCCGACCTGTACTTC.

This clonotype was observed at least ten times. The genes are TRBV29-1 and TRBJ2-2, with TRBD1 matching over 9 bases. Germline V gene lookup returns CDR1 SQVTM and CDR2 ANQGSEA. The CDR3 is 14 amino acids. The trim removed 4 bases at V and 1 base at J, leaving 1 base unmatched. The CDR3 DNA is TGCAGCGTTGGGACAGGGGTGAACACCGGGGAGCTGTTTTTT. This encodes CSVGTGVNTGELFF.

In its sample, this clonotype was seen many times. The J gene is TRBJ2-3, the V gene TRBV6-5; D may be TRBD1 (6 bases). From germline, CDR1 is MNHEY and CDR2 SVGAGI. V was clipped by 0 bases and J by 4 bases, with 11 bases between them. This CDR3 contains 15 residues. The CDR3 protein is CASSYSTGGADTQYF. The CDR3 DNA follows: TGTGCCAGCAGTTACTCGACAGGTGGGGCAGATACGCAGTATTTT.

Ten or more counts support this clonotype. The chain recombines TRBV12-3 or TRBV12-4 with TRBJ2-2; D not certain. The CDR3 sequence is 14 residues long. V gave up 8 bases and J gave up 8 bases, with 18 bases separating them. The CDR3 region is CASCPGTVFGELFF. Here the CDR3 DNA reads TGTGCCAGCTGCCCTGGTACCGTCTTTGGGGAGCTGTTTTTT.

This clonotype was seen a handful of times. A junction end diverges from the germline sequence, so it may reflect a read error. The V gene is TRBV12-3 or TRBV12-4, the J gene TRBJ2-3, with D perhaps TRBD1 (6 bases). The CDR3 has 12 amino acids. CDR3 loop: CASTLNTGTPFF. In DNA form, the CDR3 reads TGTGCCAGCACCCTGAATACAGGGACACCCTTTTTT.

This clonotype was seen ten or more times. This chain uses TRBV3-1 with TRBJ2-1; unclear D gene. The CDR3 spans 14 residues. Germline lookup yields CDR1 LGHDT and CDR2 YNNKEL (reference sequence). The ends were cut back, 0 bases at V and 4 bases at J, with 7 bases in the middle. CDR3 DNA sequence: TGTGCCAGCAGCCAAGAAAGGGTATACAATGAGCAGTTCTTC. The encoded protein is CASSQERVYNEQFF.

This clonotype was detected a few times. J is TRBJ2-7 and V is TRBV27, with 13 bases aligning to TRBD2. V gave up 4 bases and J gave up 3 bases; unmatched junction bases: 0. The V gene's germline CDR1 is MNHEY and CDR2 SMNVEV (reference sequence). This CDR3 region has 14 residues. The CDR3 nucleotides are TGTGCCAGCAGTTGGACTAGCGGGGGCTACGAGCAGTACGTC. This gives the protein CASSWTSGGYEQYV.

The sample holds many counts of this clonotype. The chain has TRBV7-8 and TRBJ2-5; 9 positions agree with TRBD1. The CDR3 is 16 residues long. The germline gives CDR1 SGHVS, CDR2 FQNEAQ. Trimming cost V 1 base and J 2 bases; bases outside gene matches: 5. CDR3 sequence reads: CASSLEGGTGQETQYF. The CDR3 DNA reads TGTGCCAGCAGCTTAGAAGGGGGGACAGGGCAAGAGACCCAGTACTTC.

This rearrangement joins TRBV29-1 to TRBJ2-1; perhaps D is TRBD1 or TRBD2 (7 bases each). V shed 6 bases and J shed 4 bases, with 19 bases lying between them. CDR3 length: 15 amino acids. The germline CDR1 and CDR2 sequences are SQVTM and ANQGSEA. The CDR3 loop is CSVPTTGRGYNEQFF. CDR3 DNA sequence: TGCAGCGTCCCAACGACAGGGAGGGGGTACAATGAGCAGTTCTTC.

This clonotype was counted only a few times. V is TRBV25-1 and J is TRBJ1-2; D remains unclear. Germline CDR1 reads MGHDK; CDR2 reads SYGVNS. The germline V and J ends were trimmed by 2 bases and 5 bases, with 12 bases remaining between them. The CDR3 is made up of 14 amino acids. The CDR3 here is CASSESVANYGYTF. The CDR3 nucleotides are TGTGCCAGCAGTGAAAGTGTGGCGAATTATGGCTACACCTTC.

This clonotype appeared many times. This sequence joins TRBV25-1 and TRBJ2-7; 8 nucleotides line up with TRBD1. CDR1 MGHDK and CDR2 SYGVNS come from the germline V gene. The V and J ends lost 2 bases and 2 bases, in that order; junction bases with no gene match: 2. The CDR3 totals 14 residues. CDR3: CASSEGTGPYEQYF. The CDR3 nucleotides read TGTGCCAGCAGTGAAGGGACAGGTCCCTACGAGCAGTACTTC.

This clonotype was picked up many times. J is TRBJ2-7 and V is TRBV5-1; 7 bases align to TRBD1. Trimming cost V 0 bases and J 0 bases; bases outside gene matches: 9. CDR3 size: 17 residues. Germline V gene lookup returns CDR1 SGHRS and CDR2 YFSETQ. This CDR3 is CASSLVTGTASSYEQYF. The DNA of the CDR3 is TGCGCCAGCAGCTTGGTCACCGGGACAGCCAGCTCCTACGAGCAGTACTTC.

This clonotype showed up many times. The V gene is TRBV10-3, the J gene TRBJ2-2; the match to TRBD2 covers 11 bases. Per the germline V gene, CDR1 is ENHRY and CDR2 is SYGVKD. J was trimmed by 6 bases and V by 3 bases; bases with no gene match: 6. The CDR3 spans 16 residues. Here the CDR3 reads CAISDRGLAEPGELFF. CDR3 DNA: TGTGCCATCAGTGATAGGGGACTAGCGGAACCCGGGGAGCTGTTTTTT.

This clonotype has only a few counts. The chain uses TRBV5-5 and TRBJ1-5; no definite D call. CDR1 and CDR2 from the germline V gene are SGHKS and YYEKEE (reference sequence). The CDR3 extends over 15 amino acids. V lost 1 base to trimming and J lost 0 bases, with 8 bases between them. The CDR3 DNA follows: TGTGCCAGCAGCTTGTATTCGGATAGCAATCAGCCCCAGCATTTT. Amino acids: CASSLYSDSNQPQHF.